The 21 T cell receptor beta chains given below trace back to one sample, sequenced in a study of cytomegalovirus exposure and HLA in healthy donors. PCR primers comprised 60 Vbeta and 13 Jbeta primers. Assay: immunoSEQ multiplex PCR; the TCRdb copy retains only in-frame clones and omits some. The data show approximately 150,000 clones, approximately 88% seen once. Sequenced input: PBMCs. The receptor set was obtained from a woman under 40 in good health and CMV-seronegative.

CDR3 sequence reads: CASSAGTGNTGELFF. DNA of the CDR3: TGTGCCAGCAGCGCCGGGACAGGGAACACCGGGGAGCTGTTTTTT. The chain carries TRBV9 and TRBJ2-2; 8 bases are shared with TRBD1. Per the germline V gene, CDR1 is SGDLS and CDR2 is YYNGEE. The junction had 2 bases not matched to a gene; V was cut back by 3 bases and J by 1 base. The CDR3 spans 15 residues.

The J gene is TRBJ1-3, the V gene TRBV13, with D possibly TRBD1 on 5 matching bases. The germline CDR1 and CDR2 sequences are PRHDT and FYEKMQ (reference sequence). V shed 4 bases and J shed 2 bases, with 15 bases lying between them. The CDR3 consists of 16 residues. The CDR3 coding sequence is TGTGCCAGCAGCTCGGGGGGTCGAGGGGCTGGAAACACCATATATTTT. Its translation is CASSSGGRGAGNTIYF.

The V call is TRBV18, the J call TRBJ2-7, with a tentative D call TRBD2 (6 bases). Trimming stripped 8 bases from V and 5 bases from J, with 16 bases between. There are 13 residues in the CDR3. The V gene's germline CDR1 is KGHSH and CDR2 LQKENI. CDR3 residues: CASLPGLGHEQYF. CDR3 DNA: TGTGCCAGCCTCCCGGGACTGGGCCACGAGCAGTACTTC.

The rearrangement links TRBV6-5 to TRBJ1-1; D is perhaps TRBD1 (5 bases). CDR3 size: 14 residues. Germline CDR1 reads MNHEY; CDR2 reads SVGAGI. Trimming took 5 bases from V and 0 from J, leaving 10 bases between them. CDR3 sequence (DNA): TGTGCCAGCAGTGGGGGGGTATTGAACACTGAAGCTTTCTTT. This codes for CASSGGVLNTEAFF.

The chain links TRBV5-6 to TRBJ2-5; D possibly corresponds to TRBD1 (5 bases). The V gene's germline CDR1 is SGHDT and CDR2 YYEEEE. The ends were cut back, 4 bases at V and 0 bases at J, with 16 bases in the middle. The CDR3 length is 16 residues. The CDR3 DNA is TGTGCCAGCAGCGCCTATCGGACACACTACCAAGAGACCCAGTACTTC. Encoded protein: CASSAYRTHYQETQYF.

The chain combines TRBV4-1 with TRBJ1-5, with a tentative D call TRBD1 (6 bases). This CDR3 contains 19 residues. Germline V gene lookup returns CDR1 MGHRA and CDR2 YSYEKL. V was trimmed by 2 bases and J by 0 bases, leaving 20 bases between them. CDR3 region: CASSQTWGGTGDSNQPQHF. The CDR3 DNA follows: TGCGCCAGCAGCCAAACATGGGGGGGCACTGGGGATAGCAATCAGCCCCAGCATTTT.

On this clone: The same CDR3 arises from other DNA sequences in this sample as well. The chain joins TRBV19 to TRBJ2-3; D call uncertain. Trimming removed 3 bases from V and 6 bases from J, with 10 bases in between. This CDR3 is 13 amino acids long. CDR1 and CDR2 from the germline V gene are LNHDA and SQIVND (reference sequence). The CDR3 sequence is CASSIGLADTQYF. The CDR3 DNA is TGTGCCAGTAGTATCGGGTTGGCTGATACGCAGTATTTT.

In regard to this clone: Other nucleotide sequences from this sample produce the same CDR3. The chain carries TRBV4-1 and TRBJ2-5; no clear D. The germline gives CDR1 MGHRA, CDR2 YSYEKL. V lost 3 bases, J lost 4 bases, and 6 bases lay in between. The CDR3 totals 12 residues. DNA of the CDR3: TGCGCCAGCAGCCAGCCGCGAGAGACCCAGTACTTC. Translated, it gives CASSQPRETQYF.

V and J are TRBV4-2 and TRBJ2-5; 8 nucleotides line up with TRBD2. Trimming cost V 3 bases and J 2 bases; bases outside gene matches: 2. The germline V gene has CDR1 LGHNA and CDR2 YNFKEQ. This CDR3 has 14 amino acids. The DNA for the CDR3 is TGTGCCAGCAGCCAGAGCGGGAGTCAAGAGACCCAGTACTTC. Residues: CASSQSGSQETQYF.

The chain recombines TRBV19 with TRBJ2-6, with 8 nucleotides matching TRBD2. CDR1 is LNHDA and CDR2 is SQIVND in the germline V gene (reference sequence). V lost 4 bases to trimming and J lost 1 base; unmatched junction nucleotides: 9. CDR3 length equals 18 residues. This chain's CDR3 is CASSRSSGSPSGANVLTF. The CDR3 DNA follows: TGTGCCAGTAGTAGGTCCAGCGGGAGTCCGTCTGGGGCCAACGTCCTGACTTTC.

The J gene is TRBJ1-1, the V gene TRBV6-4; 7 bases are a match to TRBD1. V lost 5 bases and J lost 3; bases outside the gene matches: 12. Germline V CDR1 and CDR2: MRHNA, SNTAGT. The CDR3 loop spans 16 amino acids. CDR3 nucleotide sequence: TGTGCCAGCAGTCAAAGACAGGGCGCGGCGCACACTGAAGCTTTCTTT. This codes for CASSQRQGAAHTEAFF.

V gene TRBV5-1 combines with J gene TRBJ2-1, with D possibly matching TRBD2 (5 bases). CDR3 length equals 13 residues. V dropped 0 bases and J dropped 12 bases, with 13 bases sitting between them. Germline CDR1 and CDR2: SGHRS and YFSETQ. The CDR3 nucleotides read TGCGCCAGCAGCTTGGGTCCGGGGTGGGCGCAGTTCTTC. Translating it yields CASSLGPGWAQFF. Complete variable domain (other parts from reference TRBV5-1 and TRBJ2-1): KAGVTQTPRYLIKTRGQQVTLSCSPISGHRSVSWYQQTPGQGLQFLFEYFSETQRNKGNFPGRFSGRQFSNSRSEMNVSTLELGDSALYLCASSLGPGWAQFFGPGTRLTVL.

The chain links TRBV18 to TRBJ1-1, with D perhaps TRBD1 (5 bases). The V and J ends lost 1 base and 4 bases respectively, with 13 bases between them. This CDR3 region has 15 residues. CDR1 is KGHSH, CDR2 LQKENI, per germline. The CDR3 sequence is CASSPLPGGSTEAFF. For the CDR3, the DNA is TGTGCCAGCTCACCACTCCCCGGGGGAAGCACTGAAGCTTTCTTT.

V and J are TRBV7-8 and TRBJ1-3; D may be TRBD1 (5 bases). V lost 0 bases and J lost 1, with 10 bases in between. There are 16 residues in the CDR3. The germline V gene has CDR1 SGHVS and CDR2 FQNEAQ. Here the CDR3 reads CASSLALGGSGNTIYF. CDR3 DNA: TGTGCCAGCAGCTTAGCGTTGGGGGGATCTGGAAACACCATATATTTT.

This chain joins TRBV6-5 and TRBJ2-3; 12 positions agree with TRBD2. Germline V gene lookup returns CDR1 MNHEY and CDR2 SVGAGI. V trimming: 0 bases; J trimming: 8 bases; junction bases outside the gene matches: 6. The CDR3 is made up of 16 amino acids. CDR3 in DNA: TGTGCCAGCAGTTACTCTCTAGCGGGGGGGCGAGGTACGCAGTATTTT. Encoded protein: CASSYSLAGGRGTQYF.

This chain links TRBV29-1 with TRBJ1-2; D perhaps matches TRBD1 (5 bases). V lost 4 bases, J lost 6 bases, and 12 bases lay in between. CDR1 is SQVTM and CDR2 is ANQGSEA in the germline V gene. The CDR3 loop spans 12 amino acids. This CDR3 reads CSVGRKGDGYTF. CDR3 coding DNA: TGCAGCGTTGGCCGTAAAGGGGATGGCTACACCTTC.

The V call is TRBV19, the J call TRBJ2-1, with D maybe TRBD2 (5 bases). Trimming stripped 6 bases from V and 0 bases from J, with 12 bases between. The CDR3 consists of 15 residues. CDR1 and CDR2 (germline): LNHDA, SQIVND (reference sequence). CDR3: CASSKLENSYNEQFF. CDR3 bases: TGTGCCAGTAGCAAACTAGAAAACTCCTACAATGAGCAGTTCTTC.

The chain recombines TRBV28 with TRBJ1-5; perhaps TRBD1 as D (5 bases). V was cut by 4 bases and J by 5 bases, with 12 bases left in between. The CDR3 spans 14 residues. Germline assignment: CDR1 MDHEN and CDR2 SYDVKM. The CDR3: CASSSTEFYQPQHF. The CDR3 DNA reads as TGTGCCAGCAGTTCGACAGAGTTCTATCAGCCCCAGCATTTT.

The rearrangement links TRBV7-9 to TRBJ1-2, with 10 bases identical to TRBD1. After removal of 3 bases from V and 8 bases from J, the junction contained 6 bases not matched to a gene. CDR1 is SEHNR and CDR2 is FQNEAQ in the germline V gene (reference sequence). The CDR3 spans 14 residues. The CDR3 protein is CASSLGQGYWGYTF. CDR3 bases: TGTGCCAGCAGCTTGGGACAGGGGTATTGGGGCTACACCTTC.

The chain recombines TRBV5-4 with TRBJ2-1, with TRBD2 as a possible D gene (6 bases). Germline CDR1 is SGHNT and CDR2 is YYREEE (reference sequence). This CDR3 has 15 residues. The ends were cut back, 3 bases at V and 6 bases at J, with 16 bases in the middle. The CDR3 spells CASSSAGTAANEQFF. CDR3 nucleotides: TGTGCCAGCAGCTCAGCCGGGACTGCGGCCAATGAGCAGTTCTTC.

This sequence joins TRBV14 and TRBJ1-3; TRBD1 agrees at 9 bases. V lost 6 bases to trimming and J lost 4 bases; unmatched junction nucleotides: 7. CDR1 and CDR2 (germline): SGHDN, FVKESK. The CDR3 is 15 residues long. The CDR3 nucleotides are TGTGCCAGCAGGAGACAGGGGGAGACGGGAAACACCATATATTTT. This translates into CASRRQGETGNTIYF.